The entry that follows covers one T cell receptor (beta chain) sequence. What this receptor recognizes is not known. Within one base of it there is no much larger clone, and no base qualities were kept. The cohort was made up of approximately 700 healthy bone marrow donors. All cohort members were sampled while nominally healthy, although unrecorded immune exposures were likely present. CMV serostatus was positive for roughly 290 and negative for 352 of the 666 cohort members, and was not recorded for this donor. A peripheral blood sample was collected from each donor, and TCR beta sequencing was performed on peripheral blood mononuclear cells. The Qiagen DNeasy Blood Extraction Kit was used to extract genomic DNA from the blood cell samples. The data belong to a study of cytomegalovirus exposure and HLA in healthy donors (dated by TCRdb to 2017 to 2019). Looking at the study overall: In an earlier analysis of under 600 of the donors, 276 Gb of sequence data and 100 million or so unique TCR beta sequences from 180 million or so T cells were reported. Roughly 300 gigabases of sequencing data and roughly 90 million unique TCR sequences were included in an early release covering roughly 600 HLA-typed donors. The genetic ancestry cluster associated with self-reported Caucasian donors included roughly 84% of the approximately 400 genotyped donors. The aim of the study was to test whether cataloging public T cell receptors could identify signatures of past pathogen exposure. The study used immunosequencing to profile the T cell repertoires of about 670 subjects and linked those repertoires to cytomegalovirus serostatus. In addition to the first cohort of about 650 subjects, a separate validation cohort of approximately 130 different subjects was used. High-throughput TCR immunosequencing, statistical association of individual TCRs with disease status, and machine learning were combined to predict cytomegalovirus infection status. A later analysis re-analyzed previously published TCR beta repertoires from several hundred donors and added high-resolution HLA genotyping to study TCR occurrence patterns. In the later analysis, no new phenotypic data were used to find candidate immune exposures; instead, reliance was placed on TCR beta sequences and their occurrence across donors. An earlier analysis of approximately 640 of the donors applied high-throughput TCR beta sequencing to assess whether each TCR beta V gene segment acted as functional or pseudogenic. Alongside the repertoire data, information on donor age, sex, ethnicity and CMV serostatus was compiled. A later genetic analysis took genome-wide SNP genotypes for about three fifths of the 666 donors and used that subset as a discovery cohort. All discovery cohort repertoires had been generated on a single sequencing platform. Class I and class II HLA loci were covered by the typing at four-digit resolution. Typing coverage differed by locus: A, B, C, DRB1 and DQB1 were typed in roughly 620-630 donors, DQA1 in roughly 500, DPA1 in around 580, and DPB1 in just under 490. A few DR-DQ haplotypes were treated as single units for association and clustering because of strong linkage in the cohort. On average, approximately 250,000 unique TCR beta nucleotide sequences were sequenced per donor among more than 350 genotyped donors of the cohort, with 15% to 20% of those sequences being non-productive. Paper-wide results and their limitations: Correlated functional status among segregating V segments might reflect linkage disequilibrium, but an unknown experimental factor could not be ruled out. The only immune exposure information available for the cohort was CMV serostatus. Because some donors lacked HLA typing at each locus, the association tests relied only on the typed subset. In vitro tests confirmed that a few of the cytomegalovirus-associated TCR beta chains recognize cytomegalovirus antigens. In an earlier analysis of 587 of the donors, most TCR beta V segments appeared in productive rearrangements about 87% or about 30% of the time, broadly matching IMGT annotations. Most TCR sequences were seen in very few donors, while some public TCRs were found in many individuals. A later analysis found that most CMV-associated TCR beta chains appeared HLA-restricted, with HLA associations seemingly driven largely by CMV exposure. In a later analysis, the rate of TCR association differed among HLA loci, with DRB1 alleles having the most associated TCRs and HLA-C alleles having the fewest. Because the 87-base-pair reads could not distinguish some IMGT-functional V segments, including TRBV6-2 and TRBV6-3, those segments were excluded. In this cohort, only TCR beta chains were sequenced, and detectable features were limited by the absence of alpha or paired-chain data. A later genetic analysis reported fewer N-insertions in productive TCRs among donors in an Asian-associated ancestry cluster than the approximately 670-donor mean. Because counts were too low, roughly 16 rarely observed V segments, including chromosome 9 orphons, were excluded from the earlier analysis of 500 to 700 of the donors. According to a later analysis, parvovirus B19, influenza, CMV and Epstein-Barr virus appeared linked to several top co-occurrence clusters. The classifier was reported to diagnose cytomegalovirus status with high specificity and sensitivity in both the original and validation cohorts. In a later analysis, HLA-associated TCR beta chains were found to be more clonally expanded and to have lower generation probabilities than equally common non-associated chains. When HLA alleles, especially DR and DQ, strongly co-occurred, attributing TCR associations to individual alleles was difficult. The authors suggested that the approach could potentially be generalized to other disease states and immunological phenotypes. A cluster of highly shared sequence variants was judged likely to be a technical artifact of the sequencing pipeline. A further reported finding was that TCR beta sequences accurately predicted the HLA-A and HLA-B alleles for most subjects in the first cohort. In the study, approximately 160 TCR beta chains were listed as associated with cytomegalovirus. At a false discovery rate of 0.05, a later analysis linked about 16,000 TCR beta sequences to specific HLA alleles. Sequencing depth was assumed to be roughly uniform across donors in the presence/absence analyses, though that assumption may not hold. V-gene and J-gene trimming of TCR beta chains was associated with a missense DCLRE1C variant in a later genetic analysis, and the association was replicated in an independent cohort.

Trimming costs V 7 bases and J 1 base, and their ends lie 16 bases apart. From a lookup of the germline V gene, CDR1 and CDR2 are SNHLY and FYNNEI. From the cysteine up to the phenylalanine, the CDR3 has a length of 15 residues. Of the read, only the CDR3 DNA is kept; its 45 bases are in frame from base 1. To prepare the library, the immunoSEQ multiplex PCR assay was applied. A mixture of 60 forward primers for TCR Vbeta segments and 13 reverse primers for TCR Jbeta segments was used in the multiplex PCR. Amplification of the CDR3 region of rearranged TCR beta genes was performed with a multiplex PCR assay on genomic DNA. The amplified TCR beta libraries were sequenced on the Illumina HiSeq System as 87-base-pair reads. In the authors' own workflow: In a later analysis, some 80 million unique TCR beta chains were counted across the 500 to 850 repertoires, and about 9.9 million of these chains were shared by at least two donors. Raw reads were error-corrected and collapsed into unique sequences with a nearest-neighbor algorithm that merged closely related sequences to remove PCR and sequencing errors. Alignment of CDR3 sequences to IMGT reference sequences was used to assign V, D and J gene segments. Each retained sequence needed at least a six-nucleotide match to both a V gene segment and a J gene segment. Rearrangements were called productive when the CDR3 lacked stop codons and stayed in frame with V and J; all others were non-productive. Following IMGT convention, CDR3 was defined as the stretch from the second conserved V-encoded cysteine to the conserved J-encoded phenylalanine. The earlier analysis of 500 to 750 of the donors excluded any sequence lacking an unambiguous match to a single V gene segment. In an earlier analysis of a few hundred of the donors, a V segment was called functional when productive rearrangements were above 56.7%, and segregating when the standard deviation between donors exceeded 5%. A statistical classification framework was built to diagnose cytomegalovirus status from the catalog of TCR beta chain sequences. V and J gene assignment, in a later analysis, came from comparing TCR nucleotide sequences with IMGT/GENE-DB human TR gene sequences. The TCRdist pipeline was used in a later analysis to assign CDR3 sequences and most-parsimonious VDJ recombination scenarios. In a later analysis, each TCR beta chain was defined by its CDR3 amino acid sequence together with its V-gene family, and reads without a unique V-gene family were excluded. To address suspected cross-contamination and a sequencing artifact, a later analysis removed 450 to 700 highly shared, low-generation-probability nucleotide sequences. For each public chain, a later analysis derived a clonal expansion index from normalized ranks of inferred template counts within each repertoire. In a later analysis, generation probabilities were computed using a VDJ recombination model fitted to out-of-frame rearrangements, and the results were checked against IGoR. In a later analysis, hypergeometric tests were used to score TCR-TCR, TCR-HLA and TCR-CMV co-occurrence, with a repertoire-size bias correction applied to TCR pairs. A later analysis estimated false discovery rates by permuting HLA or CMV assignments 20 times. In a later analysis, co-occurring TCRs were grouped with DBSCAN, and TCRdist sequence similarity was added when clustering was performed within HLA-allele-positive subsets. Co-occurrence clustering excluded repertoires with fewer than 30,000 or more than 120,000 public chains, plus five with anomalous nucleotide sharing. TCRdb mirrors the immuneACCESS table, restricted to in-frame sequences. Some clones are absent from its copies; in checked studies, under half trace to an unresolved V gene, and the reason for the others is unknown. That table is the source of V, J and clone size, and D and trimming were worked out from the DNA. The sample table lists 90,000 to 150,000 clones, around 77% of them with a count of one. 3.7% of the sample is taken by the ten largest.

Sequences were obtained from PBMCs. Here the chain combines TRBV2 and TRBJ2-5; TRBD2 is perhaps the D gene, given 5 matching bases. This clonotype originated in a human donor in good health. The CDR3 protein is CASNPVGGSQETQYF. The sequenced DNA: TGTGCCAGCAACCCTGTGGGCGGGTCCCAAGAGACCCAGTACTTC.